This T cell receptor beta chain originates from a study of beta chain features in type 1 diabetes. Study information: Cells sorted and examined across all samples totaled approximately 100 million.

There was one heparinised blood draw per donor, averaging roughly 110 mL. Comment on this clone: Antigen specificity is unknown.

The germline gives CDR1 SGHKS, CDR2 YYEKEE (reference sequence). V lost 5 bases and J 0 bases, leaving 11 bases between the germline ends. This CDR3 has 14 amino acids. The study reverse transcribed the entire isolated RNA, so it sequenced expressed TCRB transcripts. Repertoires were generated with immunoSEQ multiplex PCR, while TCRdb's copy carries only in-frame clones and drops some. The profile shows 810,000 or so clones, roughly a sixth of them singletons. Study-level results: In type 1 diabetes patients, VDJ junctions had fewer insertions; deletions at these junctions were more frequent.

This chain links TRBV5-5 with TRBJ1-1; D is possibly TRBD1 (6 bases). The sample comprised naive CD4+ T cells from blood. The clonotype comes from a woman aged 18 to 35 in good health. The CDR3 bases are TGTGCCAGCAGGCATGACAGGATGAACACTGAAGCTTTCTTT. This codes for CASRHDRMNTEAFF.